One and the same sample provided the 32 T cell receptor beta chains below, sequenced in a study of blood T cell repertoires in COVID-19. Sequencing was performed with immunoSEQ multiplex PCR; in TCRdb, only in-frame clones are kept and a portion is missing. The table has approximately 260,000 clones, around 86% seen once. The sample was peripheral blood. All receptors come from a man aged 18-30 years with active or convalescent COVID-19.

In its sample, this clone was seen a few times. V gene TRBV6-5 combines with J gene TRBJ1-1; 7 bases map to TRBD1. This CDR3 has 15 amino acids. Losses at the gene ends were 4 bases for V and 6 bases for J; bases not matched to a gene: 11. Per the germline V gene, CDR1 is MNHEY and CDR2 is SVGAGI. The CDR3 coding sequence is TGTGCCAGCAGTTCCAGCCATCGGACAGGTTCTGAAGCTTTCTTT. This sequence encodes CASSSSHRTGSEAFF.

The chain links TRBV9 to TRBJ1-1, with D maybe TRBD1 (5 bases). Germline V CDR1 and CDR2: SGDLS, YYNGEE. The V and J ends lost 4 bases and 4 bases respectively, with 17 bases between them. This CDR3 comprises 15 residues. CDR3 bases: TGTGCCAGCAGCCCCAGGGCGCAGGGAATCACTGAAGCTTTCTTT. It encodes CASSPRAQGITEAFF.

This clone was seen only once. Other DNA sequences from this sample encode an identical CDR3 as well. CDR3 nucleotide sequence: TGTGCCAGCAGCTTAGACGGTTCCTCCTACGAGCAGTACTTC. This translates into CASSLDGSSYEQYF. The chain joins TRBV7-9 to TRBJ2-7; D gene unclear. The CDR3 totals 14 residues. V lost 1 base to trimming and J lost 0 bases, with 7 bases between them. The V gene's germline CDR1 is SEHNR and CDR2 FQNEAQ (reference sequence). Complete variable domain (other parts from reference TRBV7-9 and TRBJ2-7): DTGVSQNPRHKITKRGQNVTFRCDPISEHNRLYWYRQTLGQGPEFLTYFQNEAQLEKSRLLSDRFSAERPKGSFSTLEIQRTEQGDSAMYLCASSLDGSSYEQYFGPGTRLTVT.

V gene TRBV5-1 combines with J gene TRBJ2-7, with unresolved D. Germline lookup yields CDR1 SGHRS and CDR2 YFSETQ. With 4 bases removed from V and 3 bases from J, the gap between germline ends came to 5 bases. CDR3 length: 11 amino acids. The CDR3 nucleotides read TGCGCCAGCAGCCAGGACTACGAGCAGTACTTC. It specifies CASSQDYEQYF.

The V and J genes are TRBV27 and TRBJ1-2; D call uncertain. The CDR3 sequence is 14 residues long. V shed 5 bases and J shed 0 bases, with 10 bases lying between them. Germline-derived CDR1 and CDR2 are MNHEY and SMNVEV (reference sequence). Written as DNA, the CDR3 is TGTGCCAGCAGTCCGAAAACAGCTAACTATGGCTACACCTTC. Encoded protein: CASSPKTANYGYTF.

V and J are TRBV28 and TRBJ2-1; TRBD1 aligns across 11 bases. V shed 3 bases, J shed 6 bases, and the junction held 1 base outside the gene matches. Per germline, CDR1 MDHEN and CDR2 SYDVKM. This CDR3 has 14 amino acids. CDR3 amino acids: CASSLGTGGNEQFF. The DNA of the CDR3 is TGTGCCAGCAGTTTGGGGACAGGGGGCAATGAGCAGTTCTTC.

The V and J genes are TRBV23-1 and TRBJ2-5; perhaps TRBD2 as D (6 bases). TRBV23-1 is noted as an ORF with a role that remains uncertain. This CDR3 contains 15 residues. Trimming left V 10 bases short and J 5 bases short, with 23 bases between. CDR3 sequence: CANFRQGLPSETQYF. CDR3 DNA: TGCGCCAATTTCCGCCAGGGACTCCCAAGCGAGACCCAGTACTTC.

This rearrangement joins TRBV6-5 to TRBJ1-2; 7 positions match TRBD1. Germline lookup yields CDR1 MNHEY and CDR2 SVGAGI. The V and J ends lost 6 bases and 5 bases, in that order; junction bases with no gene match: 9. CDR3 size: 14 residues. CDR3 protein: CASRGGQAIYGYTF. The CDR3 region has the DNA TGTGCCAGCAGGGGCGGACAGGCCATTTATGGCTACACCTTC.

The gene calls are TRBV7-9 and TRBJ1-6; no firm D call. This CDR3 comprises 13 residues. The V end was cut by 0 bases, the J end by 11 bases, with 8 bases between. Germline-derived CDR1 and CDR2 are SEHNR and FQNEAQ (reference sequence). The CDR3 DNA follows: TGTGCCAGCAGCTTAGCGCGGGAGGCACCCCTCCACTTT. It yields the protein CASSLAREAPLHF.

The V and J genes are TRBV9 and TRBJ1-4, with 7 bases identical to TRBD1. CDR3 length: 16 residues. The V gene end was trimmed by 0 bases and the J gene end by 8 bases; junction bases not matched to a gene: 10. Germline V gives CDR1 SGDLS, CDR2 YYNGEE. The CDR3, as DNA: TGTGCCAGCAGCGTAGAAACGGGACAGTTTGGCGAAAAACTGTTTTTT. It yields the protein CASSVETGQFGEKLFF.

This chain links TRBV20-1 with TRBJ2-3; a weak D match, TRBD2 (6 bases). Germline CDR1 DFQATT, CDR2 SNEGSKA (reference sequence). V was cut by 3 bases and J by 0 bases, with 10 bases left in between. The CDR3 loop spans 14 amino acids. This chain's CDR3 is CSASGGGSTDTQYF. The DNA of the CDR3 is TGCAGTGCTAGTGGGGGAGGTAGCACAGATACGCAGTATTTT.

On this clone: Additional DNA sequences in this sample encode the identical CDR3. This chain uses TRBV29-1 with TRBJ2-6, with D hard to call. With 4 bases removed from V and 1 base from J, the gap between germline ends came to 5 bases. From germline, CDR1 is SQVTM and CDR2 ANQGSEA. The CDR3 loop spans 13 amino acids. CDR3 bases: TGCAGCGTTGCAGGTTCTGGGGCCAACGTCCTGACTTTC. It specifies CSVAGSGANVLTF.

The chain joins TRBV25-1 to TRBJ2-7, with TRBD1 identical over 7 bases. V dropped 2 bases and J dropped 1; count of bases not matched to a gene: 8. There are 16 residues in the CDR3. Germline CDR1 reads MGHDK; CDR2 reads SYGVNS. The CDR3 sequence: CASSEAGTESSYEQYF. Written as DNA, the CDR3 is TGTGCCAGCAGTGAAGCCGGGACAGAGAGTTCCTACGAGCAGTACTTC.

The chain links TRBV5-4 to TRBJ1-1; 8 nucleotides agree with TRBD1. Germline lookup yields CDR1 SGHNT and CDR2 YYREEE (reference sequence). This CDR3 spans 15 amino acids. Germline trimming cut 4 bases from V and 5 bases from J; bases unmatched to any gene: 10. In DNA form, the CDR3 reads TGTGCCAGCAGCACCTTGGACAGGGAAGGTACTGAAGCTTTCTTT. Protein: CASSTLDREGTEAFF.

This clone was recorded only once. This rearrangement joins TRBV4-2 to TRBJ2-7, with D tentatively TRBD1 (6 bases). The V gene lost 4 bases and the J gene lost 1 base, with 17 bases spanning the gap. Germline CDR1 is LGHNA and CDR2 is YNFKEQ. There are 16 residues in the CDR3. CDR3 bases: TGTGCCAGCAGCCGCCTTGGGGACACCCTATCCTACGAGCAGTACTTC. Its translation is CASSRLGDTLSYEQYF.

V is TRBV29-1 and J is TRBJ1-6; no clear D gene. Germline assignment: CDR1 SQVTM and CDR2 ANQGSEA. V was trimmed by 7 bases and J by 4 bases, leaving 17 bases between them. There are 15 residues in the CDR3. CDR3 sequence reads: CSDSPLEWYNSPLHF. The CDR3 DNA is TGCAGCGACTCTCCCCTGGAGTGGTATAATTCACCCCTCCACTTT.

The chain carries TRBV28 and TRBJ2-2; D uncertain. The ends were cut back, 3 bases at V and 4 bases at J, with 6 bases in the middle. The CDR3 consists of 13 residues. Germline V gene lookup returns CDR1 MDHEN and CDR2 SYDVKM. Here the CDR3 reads CASSLIGTGELFF. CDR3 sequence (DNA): TGTGCCAGCAGTTTGATCGGCACCGGGGAGCTGTTTTTT.

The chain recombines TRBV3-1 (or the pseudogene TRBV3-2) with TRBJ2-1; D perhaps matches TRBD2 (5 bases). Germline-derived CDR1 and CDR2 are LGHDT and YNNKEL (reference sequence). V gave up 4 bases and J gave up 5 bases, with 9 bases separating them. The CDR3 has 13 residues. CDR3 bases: TGTGCCAGCAGCCTAATCGGGAACAATGAGCAGTTCTTC. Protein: CASSLIGNNEQFF.

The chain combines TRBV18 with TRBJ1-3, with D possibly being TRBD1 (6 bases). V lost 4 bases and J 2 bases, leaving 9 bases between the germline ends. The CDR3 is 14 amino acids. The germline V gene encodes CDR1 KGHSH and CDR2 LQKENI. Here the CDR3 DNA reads TGTGCCAGCTCACAACAGGGAACTGGAAACACCATATATTTT. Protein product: CASSQQGTGNTIYF. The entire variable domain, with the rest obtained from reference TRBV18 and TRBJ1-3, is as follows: NAGVMQNPRHLVRRRGQEARLRCSPMKGHSHVYWYRQLPEEGLKFMVYLQKENIIDESGMPKERFSAEFPKEGPSILRIQQVVRGDSAAYFCASSQQGTGNTIYFGEGSWLTVV.

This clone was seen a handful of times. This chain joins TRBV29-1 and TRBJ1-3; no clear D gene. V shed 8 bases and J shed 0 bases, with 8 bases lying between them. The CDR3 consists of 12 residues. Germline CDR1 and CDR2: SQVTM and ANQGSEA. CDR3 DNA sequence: TGCAGCCGTAGCATCTCTGGAAACACCATATATTTT. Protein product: CSRSISGNTIYF. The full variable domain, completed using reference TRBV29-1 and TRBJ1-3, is SAVISQKPSRDICQRGTSLTIQCQVDSQVTMMFWYRQQPGQSLTLIATANQGSEATYESGFVIDKFPISRPNLTFSTLTVSNMSPEDSSIYLCSRSISGNTIYFGEGSWLTVV.

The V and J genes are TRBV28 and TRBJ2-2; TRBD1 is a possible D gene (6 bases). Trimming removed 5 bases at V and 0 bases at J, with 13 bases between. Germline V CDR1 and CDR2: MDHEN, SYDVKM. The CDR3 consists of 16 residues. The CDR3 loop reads CASSLVRTANTGELFF. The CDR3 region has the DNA TGTGCCAGCAGTCTTGTCAGGACAGCGAACACCGGGGAGCTGTTTTTT.

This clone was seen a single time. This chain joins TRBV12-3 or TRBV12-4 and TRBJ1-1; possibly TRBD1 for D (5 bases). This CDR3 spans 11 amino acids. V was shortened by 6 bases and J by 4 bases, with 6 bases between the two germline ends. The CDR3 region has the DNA TGTGCCAGCAGCGGGGGCACTGAAGCTTTCTTT. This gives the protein CASSGGTEAFF.

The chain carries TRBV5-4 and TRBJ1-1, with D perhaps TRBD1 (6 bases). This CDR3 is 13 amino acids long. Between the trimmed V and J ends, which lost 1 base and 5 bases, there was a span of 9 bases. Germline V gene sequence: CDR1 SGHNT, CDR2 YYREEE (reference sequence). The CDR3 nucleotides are TGTGCCAGCAGCTTGACAGGGATAACTGAAGCTTTCTTT. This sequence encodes CASSLTGITEAFF.

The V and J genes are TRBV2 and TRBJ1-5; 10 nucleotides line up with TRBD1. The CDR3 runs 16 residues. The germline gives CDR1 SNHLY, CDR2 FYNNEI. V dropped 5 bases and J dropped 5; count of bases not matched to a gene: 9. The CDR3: CASSLTTGGADQPQHF. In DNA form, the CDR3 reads TGTGCCAGCAGTTTAACGACAGGGGGCGCAGATCAGCCCCAGCATTTT.

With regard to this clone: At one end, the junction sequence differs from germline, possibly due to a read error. The CDR3 spells CAMESGRAGETKYF. CDR3 nucleotides: TGTGCCATGGAGAGCGGGAGGGCGGGAGAGACCAAGTACTTC. V is TRBV10-3 and J is TRBJ2-5, with TRBD2 identical over 10 bases. CDR3 length: 14 residues. The germline CDR1 and CDR2 sequences are ENHRY and SYGVKD.

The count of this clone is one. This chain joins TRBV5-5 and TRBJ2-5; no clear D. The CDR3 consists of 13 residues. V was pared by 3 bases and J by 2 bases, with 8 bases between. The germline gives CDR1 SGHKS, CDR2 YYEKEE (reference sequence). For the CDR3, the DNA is TGTGCCAGCAGCTCCTTCCCGCAAGAGACCCAGTACTTC. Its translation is CASSSFPQETQYF.

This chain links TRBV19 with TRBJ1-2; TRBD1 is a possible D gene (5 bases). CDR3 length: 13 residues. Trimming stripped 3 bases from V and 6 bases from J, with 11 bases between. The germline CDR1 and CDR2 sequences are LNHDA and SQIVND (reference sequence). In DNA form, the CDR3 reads TGTGCCAGTAGTATTGGCAGGGCGGATGGCTACACCTTC. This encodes CASSIGRADGYTF.

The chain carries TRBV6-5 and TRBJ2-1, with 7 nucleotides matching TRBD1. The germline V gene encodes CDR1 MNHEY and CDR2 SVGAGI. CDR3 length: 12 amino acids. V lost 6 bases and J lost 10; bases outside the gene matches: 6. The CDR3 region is CASRTTGEEQFF. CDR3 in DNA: TGTGCCAGCAGGACCACAGGGGAGGAGCAGTTCTTC.

For the CDR3, the DNA is TGCGCCAGCAGTGAGATCCCGGACAGGACCGAAGCTTTCTTT. This codes for CASSEIPDRTEAFF. This chain connects TRBV10-2 to TRBJ1-1; 7 nucleotides align to TRBD1. This CDR3 comprises 14 residues. Losses at the gene ends were 2 bases for V and 8 bases for J; bases not matched to a gene: 8. The germline V gene has CDR1 WSHSY and CDR2 SAAADI.

The CDR3 loop reads CASTETAGVGSPLHF. Here the CDR3 DNA reads TGTGCCAGCACCGAAACGGCAGGGGTGGGTTCACCCCTCCACTTT. V is TRBV6-5 and J is TRBJ1-6; TRBD1 might be the D (6 bases). The V gene's germline CDR1 is MNHEY and CDR2 SVGAGI. There are 15 residues in the CDR3. The V end lost 7 bases, the J end lost 9 bases, and 19 bases lay between the germline ends.

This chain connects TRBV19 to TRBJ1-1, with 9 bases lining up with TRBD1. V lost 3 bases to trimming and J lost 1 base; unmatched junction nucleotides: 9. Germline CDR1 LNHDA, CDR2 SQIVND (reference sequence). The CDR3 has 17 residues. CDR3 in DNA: TGTGCCAGTAGTATGCCTCCGGGACAGGGACCGAACACTGAAGCTTTCTTT. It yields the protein CASSMPPGQGPNTEAFF.

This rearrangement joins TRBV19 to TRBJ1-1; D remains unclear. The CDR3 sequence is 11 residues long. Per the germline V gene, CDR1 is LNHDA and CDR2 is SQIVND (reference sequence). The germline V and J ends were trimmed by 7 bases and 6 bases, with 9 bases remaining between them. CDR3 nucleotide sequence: TGTGCCAGTATATTGAGGGCTGAAGCTTTCTTT. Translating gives CASILRAEAFF.